These 31 T cell receptor beta chains were sequenced from one sample in a study of T cell changes during pregnancy in multiple sclerosis. Measured with immunoSEQ multiplex PCR; TCRdb has only the in-frame clones, and not every one. The data hold 100,000 or so clones, with approximately 90% observed a single time. The starting material was peripheral blood, obtained in the second trimester of pregnancy. These TCRs come from a female donor in good health, enrolled as a control in a pregnancy study.

The chain joins TRBV6-5 to TRBJ2-1, with TRBD2 matching over 13 bases. The CDR3 is 13 amino acids. The germline gives CDR1 MNHEY, CDR2 SVGAGI. The J segment lost 9 bases and the V segment lost 7 bases, leaving 3 bases of the junction unmatched. CDR3 in DNA: TGTGCCAGCAAACTAGCGGGAGGGGGTGAGCAGTTCTTC. Translated, it gives CASKLAGGGEQFF.

The chain couples TRBV7-7 to TRBJ2-3; 9 bases line up with TRBD2. CDR1 is SSHAT and CDR2 is FNYEAQ in the germline V gene (reference sequence). Losses at the gene ends were 1 base for V and 4 bases for J; bases not matched to a gene: 0. The CDR3 length is 14 residues. CDR3 region: CASSLGTSADTQYF. Written as DNA, the CDR3 is TGTGCCAGCAGCTTAGGGACTAGCGCAGATACGCAGTATTTT.

V is TRBV5-4 and J is TRBJ2-5; TRBD2 matches 11 bases. The CDR3 is 15 residues long. V gave up 2 bases and J gave up 1 base; unmatched junction bases: 1. The germline gives CDR1 SGHNT, CDR2 YYREEE (reference sequence). DNA for the CDR3: TGTGCCAGCAGCTTCGGGACTAGCGGCCAAGAGACCCAGTACTTC. The encoded protein is CASSFGTSGQETQYF.

V gene TRBV12-5 combines with J gene TRBJ2-4; TRBD2 might be the D (6 bases). Germline V lookup: CDR1 LGHNT, CDR2 FRNRAP. V lost 0 bases, J lost 3 bases, and 15 bases lay in between. The CDR3 has 17 residues. The CDR3 DNA follows: TGTGCTAGTGGTTTGGTCTTGGGAAGGGAGGACAAAAACATTCAGTACTTC. This gives the protein CASGLVLGREDKNIQYF.

The V gene is TRBV30, the J gene TRBJ2-7; D is undetermined. V was clipped by 0 bases and J by 7 bases, with 7 bases between them. The CDR3 has 11 residues. CDR1 is GTSNPN, CDR2 SVGIG, per germline (reference sequence). The CDR3 is CAWSVRAEQYF. In DNA form, the CDR3 reads TGTGCCTGGAGTGTCCGAGCGGAGCAGTACTTC.

The V call is TRBV4-2, the J call TRBJ1-2; D call uncertain. The V gene's germline CDR1 is LGHNA and CDR2 YNFKEQ. V gave up 0 bases and J gave up 7 bases, with 15 bases separating them. This CDR3 region has 15 residues. CDR3: CASSQDAPTAGGYTF. The CDR3 nucleotides read TGTGCCAGCAGCCAAGATGCGCCCACGGCGGGTGGCTACACCTTC.

This chain joins TRBV7-9 and TRBJ2-7, with D possibly being TRBD2 (7 bases). Germline CDR1 is SEHNR and CDR2 is FQNEAQ (reference sequence). This CDR3 region has 15 residues. V was cut by 1 base and J by 2 bases, with 12 bases left in between. The CDR3 is CASSLGPGGPYEQYF. The DNA of the CDR3 is TGTGCCAGCAGCTTAGGTCCCGGGGGGCCCTACGAGCAGTACTTC. The full variable domain, its missing parts supplied by reference TRBV7-9 and TRBJ2-7, is DTGVSQNPRHKITKRGQNVTFRCDPISEHNRLYWYRQTLGQGPEFLTYFQNEAQLEKSRLLSDRFSAERPKGSFSTLEIQRTEQGDSAMYLCASSLGPGGPYEQYFGPGTRLTVT.

This chain links TRBV7-8 with TRBJ2-1, with a tentative D call TRBD2 (6 bases). Germline loops: CDR1 SGHVS, CDR2 FQNEAQ. The CDR3 has 15 amino acids. Trimming pared 4 bases from V and 0 bases from J, leaving 10 bases between. The CDR3 region is CASSSSGLSYNEQFF. The CDR3 bases are TGTGCCAGCAGCTCGAGCGGGCTCTCCTACAATGAGCAGTTCTTC.

The V call is TRBV11-2, the J call TRBJ2-4, with D perhaps TRBD2 (6 bases). CDR3 size: 17 residues. V was clipped by 1 base and J by 0 bases, with 13 bases between them. Germline-derived CDR1 and CDR2 are SGHAT and FQNNGV. CDR3 coding DNA: TGTGCCAGCAGCTTAGTAACGGGACTGCTAGCCAAAAACATTCAGTACTTC. The encoded protein is CASSLVTGLLAKNIQYF.

The chain couples TRBV11-2 to TRBJ2-1, with D possibly being TRBD1 (6 bases). The CDR3 loop spans 16 amino acids. Trimming took off 3 bases at V and 0 bases at J, with 12 bases between the two ends. CDR1 SGHAT and CDR2 FQNNGV come from the germline V gene. CDR3 DNA: TGTGCCAGCAGCTTTTTCCAGGGGATCTCCTACAATGAGCAGTTCTTC. It translates to CASSFFQGISYNEQFF.

The V call is TRBV6-6, the J call TRBJ1-2; D call uncertain. The CDR3 loop spans 14 amino acids. The germline V gene has CDR1 MNHNY and CDR2 SVGAGI (reference sequence). With 4 bases removed from V and 4 bases from J, the gap between germline ends came to 13 bases. The CDR3 sequence: CASSSGGSIYGYTF. The DNA for the CDR3 is TGTGCCAGCAGTTCAGGAGGCAGCATCTATGGCTACACCTTC.

The chain joins TRBV18 to TRBJ1-1; tentatively, D is TRBD1 (5 bases). The CDR3 sequence is 14 residues long. V was cut by 1 base and J by 1 base, with 7 bases left in between. Germline V gene lookup returns CDR1 KGHSH and CDR2 LQKENI. As DNA, the CDR3 is TGTGCCAGCTCACCACAAGGACAGAACACTGAAGCTTTCTTT. The encoded protein is CASSPQGQNTEAFF.

V is TRBV28 and J is TRBJ2-5; a weak D match, TRBD1 (6 bases). The CDR3 covers 14 residues. Germline CDR1 is MDHEN and CDR2 is SYDVKM. The ends were cut back, 6 bases at V and 0 bases at J, with 11 bases in the middle. In DNA, the CDR3 is TGTGCCAGCAGCAGGGGCGGCAACCAAGAGACCCAGTACTTC. Translated: CASSRGGNQETQYF. Full variable domain (missing parts from reference TRBV28 and TRBJ2-5): DVKVTQSSRYLVKRTGEKVFLECVQDMDHENMFWYRQDPGLGLRLIYFSYDVKMKEKGDIPEGYSVSREKKERFSLILESASTNQTSMYLCASSRGGNQETQYFGPGTRLLVL.

V usage is TRBV21-1 and J usage is TRBJ1-2; the DNA was not used to check the table's D call, TRBD1. TRBV21-1 is deemed a pseudogene. There are 15 residues in the CDR3. As DNA, the CDR3 is TGTGCCAGCAGGGAAACAAGACAGACGCCCTATGGCTACACCTTC. Its translation: CASRETRQTPYGYTF.

This sequence joins TRBV19 and TRBJ2-1; TRBD2 matches at 10 bases. V trimming: 5 bases; J trimming: 4 bases; junction bases outside the gene matches: 8. The CDR3 has 16 amino acids. The germline gives CDR1 LNHDA, CDR2 SQIVND (reference sequence). The CDR3 bases are TGTGCCAGTAGTCCCGCCGGGACTAGCGTATACAATGAGCAGTTCTTC. Encoded protein: CASSPAGTSVYNEQFF.

The genes are TRBV5-5 and TRBJ2-5; tentatively, D is TRBD1 (5 bases). The CDR3 runs to 14 residues. Looked up from germline, CDR1 is SGHKS and CDR2 is YYEKEE (reference sequence). Trimming shortened V by 4 bases and J by 1 base, and 11 bases separated the two germline ends. The CDR3 DNA follows: TGTGCCAGCAGCGTGGCAGGGCCCCAAGAGACCCAGTACTTC. Its translation is CASSVAGPQETQYF.

V gene TRBV7-2 combines with J gene TRBJ2-7; no reliable D call. Germline assignment: CDR1 SGHTA and CDR2 FQGNSA. The germline V and J ends were trimmed by 3 bases and 3 bases, with 6 bases remaining between them. This CDR3 contains 12 residues. The CDR3 nucleotides are TGTGCCAGCAGCTTTCCGGGCTACGAGCAGTACTTC. Amino acid sequence: CASSFPGYEQYF.

The V call is TRBV18, the J call TRBJ2-7; TRBD2 agrees at 7 bases. V gave up 4 bases and J gave up 4 bases; unmatched junction bases: 4. Per the germline V gene, CDR1 is KGHSH and CDR2 is LQKENI. The length of the CDR3 is 13 residues. CDR3 DNA: TGTGCCAGCTCACGGGGAGGGGTGTACGAGCAGTACTTC. It encodes CASSRGGVYEQYF. The variable domain in full, with the rest retrieved from reference TRBV18 and TRBJ2-7, is NAGVMQNPRHLVRRRGQEARLRCSPMKGHSHVYWYRQLPEEGLKFMVYLQKENIIDESGMPKERFSAEFPKEGPSILRIQQVVRGDSAAYFCASSRGGVYEQYFGPGTRLTVT.

The V gene is TRBV27, the J gene TRBJ2-2; TRBD1 agrees at 7 bases. Germline loops: CDR1 MNHEY, CDR2 SMNVEV (reference sequence). The CDR3 loop spans 15 amino acids. With 6 bases clipped from V and 4 bases from J, the junction kept 8 bases outside the gene matches. The CDR3 sequence: CASRRSRGSTGELFF. The CDR3 coding sequence is TGTGCCAGCAGACGCTCCAGGGGGAGCACCGGGGAGCTGTTTTTT.

The V call is TRBV29-1, the J call TRBJ1-2, with 7 bases identical to TRBD1. The V segment lost 7 bases and the J segment 4 bases; nucleotides outside the gene matches: 6. The germline V gene encodes CDR1 SQVTM and CDR2 ANQGSEA. CDR3 size: 12 residues. The CDR3 here is CSARTGGYGYTF. CDR3 bases: TGCAGCGCGAGGACAGGCGGCTATGGCTACACCTTC.

The J gene is TRBJ2-1, the V gene TRBV25-1; 8 nucleotides align to TRBD2. The germline V gene encodes CDR1 MGHDK and CDR2 SYGVNS. The trim removed 4 bases at V and 3 bases at J, leaving 5 bases unmatched. CDR3 length: 15 amino acids. The CDR3 loop reads CASSAAGDIYNEQFF. The CDR3 DNA reads TGTGCCAGCAGTGCAGCGGGAGACATCTACAATGAGCAGTTCTTC.

A single count supports this clone. The chain links TRBV7-8 to TRBJ2-1; D might be TRBD1 (6 bases). Germline V gene lookup returns CDR1 SGHVS and CDR2 FQNEAQ. Deletions cut 0 bases from V and 1 base from J, with 13 bases between. The CDR3 is made up of 17 amino acids. This chain's CDR3 is CASSLAQGGRSYNEQFF. In DNA form, the CDR3 reads TGTGCCAGCAGCTTAGCACAGGGCGGAAGGTCCTACAATGAGCAGTTCTTC.

The CDR3 coding sequence is TGTGCCAGCAGCTTGGACAGCAATTCACCCCTCCACTTT. It yields the protein CASSLDSNSPLHF. The V call is TRBV5-5, the J call TRBJ1-6; D remains ambiguous. V dropped 0 bases and J dropped 7 bases, with 5 bases sitting between them. The CDR3 runs to 13 residues. CDR1 is SGHKS, CDR2 YYEKEE, per germline (reference sequence).

The chain joins TRBV6-1 to TRBJ1-6, with a possible D match to TRBD1 (5 bases). Germline V gene data show CDR1 as MNHNS and CDR2 as SASEGT. The CDR3 length is 13 residues. V was pared by 1 base and J by 14 bases, with 12 bases between. CDR3 nucleotide sequence: TGTGCCAGCAGTGAAGAGGGGAGGGTGTCCCTCCACTTT. It is translated as CASSEEGRVSLHF.

The rearrangement links TRBV5-1 to TRBJ2-6, with 12 bases lining up with TRBD1. Germline V gene sequence: CDR1 SGHRS, CDR2 YFSETQ. J gave up 4 bases and V 6 bases, and 8 bases lay outside the gene matches. The CDR3 has 17 residues. This CDR3 reads CASNSGQGAGGANVLTF. CDR3 in DNA: TGCGCCAGCAACTCGGGACAGGGGGCCGGGGGGGCCAACGTCCTGACTTTC.

The chain carries TRBV5-1 and TRBJ2-5; tentative D call: TRBD1 (6 bases). Germline V CDR1 and CDR2: SGHRS, YFSETQ. The CDR3 is 13 residues long. The V end was cut by 1 base, the J end by 3 bases, with 7 bases between. CDR3 bases: TGCGCCAGCAGCTTGTCAGGGGAAGAGACCCAGTACTTC. This gives the protein CASSLSGEETQYF.

The chain links TRBV5-1 to TRBJ2-1, with TRBD2 matching 9 bases. After removal of 3 bases from V and 4 bases from J, the junction contained 2 bases not matched to a gene. The germline CDR1 and CDR2 sequences are SGHRS and YFSETQ. The CDR3 is 14 residues long. The CDR3 DNA reads as TGCGCCAGCAGCTCAAGCGGGGGGTACAATGAGCAGTTCTTC. This translates into CASSSSGGYNEQFF.

The CDR3 spells CASTFGGYQPQHF. CDR3 coding DNA: TGTGCCAGCACTTTCGGGGGGTACCAGCCCCAGCATTTT. The chain carries TRBV6-1 and TRBJ1-5, with TRBD1 as a possible D gene (5 bases). V dropped 7 bases and J dropped 7 bases, with 14 bases sitting between them. The CDR3 is 13 residues long. Germline CDR1 and CDR2: MNHNS and SASEGT.

The chain recombines TRBV7-2 with TRBJ1-1, with D unclear. V was clipped by 2 bases and J by 2 bases, with 12 bases between them. The CDR3 loop spans 15 amino acids. Germline-derived CDR1 and CDR2 are SGHTA and FQGNSA. The chain's CDR3 is CASSLTVGFNTEAFF. CDR3 coding DNA: TGTGCCAGCAGCTTAACCGTGGGCTTTAACACTGAAGCTTTCTTT.

The chain links TRBV6-5 to TRBJ2-5, with D possibly matching TRBD2 (6 bases). CDR3 length: 14 amino acids. Per germline, CDR1 MNHEY and CDR2 SVGAGI. V was shortened by 2 bases and J by 5 bases, with 12 bases between the two germline ends. The CDR3: CASSYRGGRETQYF. The CDR3, as DNA: TGTGCCAGCAGTTACCGGGGAGGAAGGGAGACCCAGTACTTC.

This clone was detected only once. This chain joins TRBV25-1 and TRBJ1-4; the D is unclear. CDR3 length: 15 residues. Trimming left V 5 bases short and J 0 bases short, with 10 bases between. Germline V gene sequence: CDR1 MGHDK, CDR2 SYGVNS. The CDR3 loop is CASSSDSTTNEKLFF. CDR3 DNA: TGTGCCAGCAGTTCCGACTCCACAACTAATGAAAAACTGTTTTTT.